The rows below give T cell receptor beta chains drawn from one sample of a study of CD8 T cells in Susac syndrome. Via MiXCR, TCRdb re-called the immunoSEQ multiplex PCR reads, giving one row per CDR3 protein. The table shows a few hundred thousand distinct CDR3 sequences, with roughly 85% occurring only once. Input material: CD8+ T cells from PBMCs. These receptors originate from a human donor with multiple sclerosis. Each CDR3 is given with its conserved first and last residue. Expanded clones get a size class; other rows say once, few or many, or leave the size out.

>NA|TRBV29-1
CSPEEGVMAVAFF
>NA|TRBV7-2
CASNPGTVYNEQFF
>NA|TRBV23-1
CASSQGLETQYF
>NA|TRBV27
CASSLLGREYEQYF
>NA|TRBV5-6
CASLLGGTYYGYTF
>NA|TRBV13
CASSLRDAYEQYF
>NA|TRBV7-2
CASSLALEAGVGTDTQYF
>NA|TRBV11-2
CASSSALNEKLFF
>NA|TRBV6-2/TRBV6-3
CASSRLTPGTVYEQYF
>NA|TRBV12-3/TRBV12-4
CASSLRPGQRPVYEQYF
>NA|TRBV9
CASSVGVSTEAFF
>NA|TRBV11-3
CASSISYEQYF
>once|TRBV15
CATSSPPTGVNIQYF
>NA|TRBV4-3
CASSQVATASEQFF
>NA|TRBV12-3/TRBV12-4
CASSSHRASGANVLTF
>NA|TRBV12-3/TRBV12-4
CASSFGVRAAFF
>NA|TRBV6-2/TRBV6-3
CASTYLGANTEAFF
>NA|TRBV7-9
CAGGVAGALNEQFF
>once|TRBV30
CAWSVVSEQYF
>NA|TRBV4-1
CASSQGALHANTGELFF
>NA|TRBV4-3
CASSPTQGAAYGYTF
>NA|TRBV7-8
CASSPSGEGGDTQYF
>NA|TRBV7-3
CASSHNADSSTDTQYF
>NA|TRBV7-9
CASSLSMGQGAAGYTF
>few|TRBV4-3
CASSQEPSGLSSYGYTF
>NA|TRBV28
CASSLPEDRGYNEQFF
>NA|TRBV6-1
CASSQTGSLELFF
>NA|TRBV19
CASSITGSYYNEQFF
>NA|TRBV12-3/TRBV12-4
CASSFARTVNSYNEQFF
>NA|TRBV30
CAWSVGAGENTQYF
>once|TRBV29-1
CSVGGGVTDTQYF
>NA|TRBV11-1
CASSPLWGTASGVNTGELFF
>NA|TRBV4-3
CASSQAVFGSGQAFNTGELFF
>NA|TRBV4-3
CASSHLLAGGPQFF
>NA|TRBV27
CASSFGLAGSYNEQFF
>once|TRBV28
CASDGQGNDEQFF
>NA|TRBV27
CASRGTGVYNEQFF
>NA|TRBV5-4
CASSRGNTIYF
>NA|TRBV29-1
CSVEEGREYTDTQYF
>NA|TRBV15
CATSSSPGGYAYNEQFF
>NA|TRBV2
CASRRDSYSGNTIYF
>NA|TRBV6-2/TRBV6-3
CASSYSLAGGVNEQFF
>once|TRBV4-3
CASSTSARDTQYF
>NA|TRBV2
CASSEVGQKEAYEQYF